These 18 T cell receptor beta chains were all obtained from the same sample, sequenced in a study of T cell changes during pregnancy in multiple sclerosis. Only in-frame clones appear in the TCRdb table, and some are missing; sequencing was by immunoSEQ multiplex PCR. The repertoire holds 41,000 or so clones, with 90% to 95% as singletons. Specimen: CD8+ T cells from peripheral blood mononuclear cells, collected in the third trimester of pregnancy. These receptors were collected from a female donor with multiple sclerosis, enrolled in a pregnancy study.

The table lists this clone with a count of one. This chain uses TRBV27 with TRBJ2-1; TRBD2 matches at 7 bases. Trimming removed 4 bases from V and 1 base from J; junction bases left unmatched: 7. Germline values: CDR1 MNHEY, CDR2 SMNVEV (reference sequence). The CDR3 contains 16 residues. The chain's CDR3 is CASSSTSDISYNEQFF. The CDR3 bases are TGTGCCAGCAGTTCCACTAGCGACATTTCCTACAATGAGCAGTTCTTC.

CDR3 DNA: TGTGCCAGCAGTCTCCGGACAGGGGAGAATGAGCAGTTCTTC. It yields the protein CASSLRTGENEQFF. The chain combines TRBV27 with TRBJ2-1, with 9 bases that match TRBD1. This CDR3 has 14 residues. The V gene end was trimmed by 5 bases and the J gene end by 7 bases; junction bases not matched to a gene: 6. Germline V gene sequence: CDR1 MNHEY, CDR2 SMNVEV (reference sequence).

This chain joins TRBV6-8 and TRBJ2-2; D is unclear. Trimming left V 2 bases short and J 2 bases short, with 12 bases between. CDR1 MNHGY and CDR2 SAAAGT come from the germline V gene. The CDR3 runs 16 residues. The CDR3 coding sequence is TGTGCCAGCAGTTACGTACTCTCGTACAACACCGGGGAGCTGTTTTTT. This encodes CASSYVLSYNTGELFF.

This chain links TRBV5-4 with TRBJ2-3; 15 nucleotides align to TRBD2. The CDR3 spans 17 residues. CDR1 SGHNT and CDR2 YYREEE come from the germline V gene (reference sequence). J gave up 8 bases and V 3 bases, and 10 bases lay outside the gene matches. The DNA for the CDR3 is TGTGCCAGCAGCTCCCTAGGACTAGCGGGAGGGCCGGGTACGCAGTATTTT. Translated: CASSSLGLAGGPGTQYF. The full variable domain, completed using reference TRBV5-4 and TRBJ2-3, is ETGVTQSPTHLIKTRGQQVTLRCSSQSGHNTVSWYQQALGQGPQFIFQYYREEENGRGNFPPRFSGLQFPNYSSELNVNALELDDSALYLCASSSLGLAGGPGTQYFGPGTRLTVL.

The chain links TRBV7-9 to TRBJ2-3; TRBD2 aligns across 7 bases. Germline trimming cut 3 bases from V and 5 bases from J; bases unmatched to any gene: 5. This CDR3 has 14 amino acids. The germline V gene has CDR1 SEHNR and CDR2 FQNEAQ (reference sequence). The DNA of the CDR3 is TGTGCCAGCAGCTTGCGGGAGTCCAAAGATACGCAGTATTTT. Protein sequence: CASSLRESKDTQYF.

This rearrangement joins TRBV4-3 to TRBJ2-7, with 9 bases that match TRBD1. The CDR3 consists of 19 residues. The germline V gene encodes CDR1 LGHNA and CDR2 YSLEER. J was trimmed by 0 bases and V by 1 base; bases with no gene match: 13. In nucleotides, the CDR3 is TGCGCCAGCAGCCAAGTTTTAGAGGACAGGGGAAATTTCTCCTACGAGCAGTACTTC. It translates to CASSQVLEDRGNFSYEQYF.

This clone turned up a few times. The chain links TRBV10-1 to TRBJ1-5; 9 nucleotides agree with TRBD1. This CDR3 has 17 amino acids. V trimming: 8 bases; J trimming: 5 bases; junction bases outside the gene matches: 16. From germline, CDR1 is WNHNN and CDR2 SYGVQD (reference sequence). The CDR3 protein is CASQVASCWTGDQPQHF. CDR3 sequence (DNA): TGCGCCAGCCAGGTTGCAAGTTGTTGGACAGGGGATCAGCCCCAGCATTTT.

The genes are TRBV6-4 and TRBJ2-1, with D possibly TRBD2 on 6 matching bases. Trimming removed 0 bases at V and 1 base at J, with 13 bases between. The CDR3 sequence is 17 residues long. Germline CDR1 and CDR2: MRHNA and SNTAGT. The CDR3 loop is CASSDSKEGRSYNEQFF. The CDR3 coding sequence is TGTGCCAGCAGTGACTCGAAAGAGGGGAGGTCCTACAATGAGCAGTTCTTC.

This clone has only a few counts. This chain connects TRBV19 to TRBJ1-1, with D possibly being TRBD1 (6 bases). The CDR3 consists of 16 residues. Deletions cut 7 bases from V and 2 bases from J, with 20 bases between. In germline, CDR1 is LNHDA, CDR2 SQIVND (reference sequence). CDR3 in DNA: TGTGCCAGTACCCCTCATGGAAGGACAGAAAACACTGAAGCTTTCTTT. This translates into CASTPHGRTENTEAFF. Combining the CDR3 with reference TRBV19 and TRBJ1-1 gives the whole variable domain DGGITQSPKYLFRKEGQNVTLSCEQNLNHDAMYWYRQDPGQGLRLIYYSQIVNDFQKGDIAEGYSVSREKKESFPLTVTSAQKNPTAFYLCASTPHGRTENTEAFFGQGTRLTVV.

This sequence joins TRBV7-9 and TRBJ2-1; TRBD2 agrees at 8 bases. The CDR3 length is 19 residues. Looked up from germline, CDR1 is SEHNR and CDR2 is FQNEAQ (reference sequence). V lost 5 bases, J lost 0 bases, and 15 bases stayed unmatched. CDR3 DNA: TGTGCCAGCAGCCGTACTATAGGCCATAGCGGGATCTCCTACAATGAGCAGTTCTTC. Protein sequence: CASSRTIGHSGISYNEQFF.

This clone was found once. The J gene is TRBJ2-1, the V gene TRBV6-4; D is possibly TRBD1 (6 bases). Germline V gives CDR1 MRHNA, CDR2 SNTAGT. The CDR3 consists of 16 residues. The V and J ends lost 6 bases and 0 bases respectively, with 15 bases between them. This CDR3 is CASRYRDPSSYNEQFF. The CDR3 coding sequence is TGTGCCAGCAGATACAGGGACCCCAGCTCCTACAATGAGCAGTTCTTC.

The rearrangement joins TRBV5-4 to TRBJ2-3, with D tentatively TRBD2 (7 bases). The ends were cut back, 8 bases at V and 6 bases at J, with 19 bases in the middle. The CDR3 extends over 14 amino acids. Germline V lookup: CDR1 SGHNT, CDR2 YYREEE (reference sequence). CDR3 in DNA: TGTGCCAGTTCCCGGGGCCGGGGGGCGGATACGCAGTATTTT. As protein: CASSRGRGADTQYF.

The chain recombines TRBV7-9 with TRBJ2-7, with 7 positions matching TRBD1. The CDR3 loop spans 14 amino acids. V dropped 5 bases and J dropped 3; count of bases not matched to a gene: 7. The germline V gene encodes CDR1 SEHNR and CDR2 FQNEAQ (reference sequence). CDR3 loop: CASSQPGQNYEQYF. DNA of the CDR3: TGTGCCAGCAGCCAACCGGGACAGAACTACGAGCAGTACTTC.

This chain joins TRBV29-1 and TRBJ1-2; D unresolved. The ends were cut back, 0 bases at V and 4 bases at J, with 12 bases in the middle. The CDR3 has 14 residues. CDR1 is SQVTM and CDR2 is ANQGSEA in the germline V gene. CDR3 protein: CSVEDRSTAYGYTF. CDR3 DNA: TGCAGCGTTGAAGATCGCTCCACAGCCTATGGCTACACCTTC. Using reference TRBV29-1 and TRBJ1-2 for the parts outside the CDR3, the full variable domain is SAVISQKPSRDICQRGTSLTIQCQVDSQVTMMFWYRQQPGQSLTLIATANQGSEATYESGFVIDKFPISRPNLTFSTLTVSNMSPEDSSIYLCSVEDRSTAYGYTFGSGTRLTVV.

The V call is TRBV2, the J call TRBJ2-7; D perhaps matches TRBD2 (5 bases). The CDR3 loop spans 14 amino acids. From germline, CDR1 is SNHLY and CDR2 FYNNEI. V was pared by 3 bases and J by 2 bases, with 11 bases between. The CDR3 region has the DNA TGTGCCAGCAGTGACCCCAGAGGGACCTACGAGCAGTACTTC. Residues: CASSDPRGTYEQYF.

The V gene is TRBV2, the J gene TRBJ2-1; 9 positions agree with TRBD2. Germline V gene lookup returns CDR1 SNHLY and CDR2 FYNNEI. Trimming removed 6 bases from V and 2 bases from J; junction bases left unmatched: 14. This CDR3 has 18 amino acids. This chain's CDR3 is CASRTLAALAGPYNEQFF. The CDR3 DNA reads TGTGCCAGCAGGACCTTGGCGGCGCTAGCGGGGCCCTACAATGAGCAGTTCTTC.

The rearrangement joins TRBV5-4 to TRBJ1-2, with D perhaps TRBD1 (6 bases). This CDR3 contains 15 residues. Deletions cut 3 bases from V and 3 bases from J, with 15 bases between. In germline, CDR1 is SGHNT, CDR2 YYREEE (reference sequence). The CDR3 DNA reads TGTGCCAGCAGCTCAGGGGAGACATTGGACTATGGCTACACCTTC. Protein: CASSSGETLDYGYTF.

The V and J genes are TRBV9 and TRBJ1-2, with no clear D. Trimming took 0 bases from V and 2 from J, leaving 8 bases between them. Germline CDR1 SGDLS, CDR2 YYNGEE. There are 14 residues in the CDR3. The CDR3, as DNA: TGTGCCAGCAGCGTAGCCGAAGAGAACTATGGCTACACCTTC. Its protein product is CASSVAEENYGYTF. The complete variable domain, with remaining parts taken from reference TRBV9 and TRBJ1-2, reads DSGVTQTPKHLITATGQRVTLRCSPRSGDLSVYWYQQSLDQGLQFLIQYYNGEERAKGNILERFSAQQFPDLHSELNLSSLELGDSALYFCASSVAEENYGYTFGSGTRLTVV.